Each of the 27 T cell receptor beta chains below was sequenced from the same sample in a study of T cells in Graves' hyperthyroidism and ophthalmopathy. Using RNA transcripts as the source, TCR beta CDR3 regions were amplified. First-round RT-PCR targeting the TCR CDR3 was performed with the HTBI primer set. TCRdb passed the multiplex PCR reads through MiXCR, listing each CDR3 protein once. Among under 300,000 distinct CDR3 sequences listed, roughly 15% were seen once. The sequencing sample was made of blood. These receptors came from a woman between 40 and 50 years old with Graves' hyperthyroidism.

Ten or more counts support this clonotype. The chain has TRBV10-2 and TRBJ1-5, with a possible D match to TRBD1 (5 bases). This CDR3 is built from 15 residues. V was pared by 2 bases and J by 3 bases, with 11 bases between. The V gene's germline CDR1 is WSHSY and CDR2 SAAADI. CDR3 loop: CASSELDRNNQPQHF. In DNA, the CDR3 is TGCGCCAGCAGTGAGCTCGACAGAAACAATCAGCCCCAGCATTTT.

Ten or more counts support this clonotype. J is TRBJ1-5 and V is TRBV2; D not resolved. The CDR3 totals 13 residues. Germline-derived CDR1 and CDR2 are SNHLY and FYNNEI. V was trimmed by 7 bases and J by 4 bases, leaving 11 bases between them. Here the CDR3 reads CASNPERNQPQHF. The CDR3 DNA reads as TGTGCCAGCAACCCGGAGAGAAATCAGCCCCAGCATTTT.

This clonotype came up a few times. J is TRBJ1-1 and V is TRBV20-1; D gene uncertain. Germline V lookup: CDR1 DFQATT, CDR2 SNEGSKA (reference sequence). The germline V and J ends were trimmed by 3 bases and 6 bases, with 11 bases remaining between them. This CDR3 spans 12 amino acids. The CDR3 DNA follows: TGCAGTGCTAGTTACAGCGGTGCTGAAGCTTTCTTT. This encodes CSASYSGAEAFF.

There are many counts of this clonotype. The chain links TRBV6-5 to TRBJ2-7; D could derive from TRBD1 or TRBD2 (5 bases each). Germline-derived CDR1 and CDR2 are MNHEY and SVGAGI. This CDR3 spans 18 amino acids. V lost 2 bases and J lost 2, with 22 bases in between. CDR3 sequence: CASSYLANMPGPPYEQYF. CDR3 bases: TGTGCCAGCAGTTACCTTGCTAATATGCCGGGACCTCCCTACGAGCAGTACTTC.

This clonotype was picked up many times. The chain combines TRBV28 with TRBJ2-5, with D tentatively TRBD1 (6 bases). The V end was cut by 5 bases, the J end by 1 base, with 14 bases between. The CDR3 runs 15 residues. From germline, CDR1 is MDHEN and CDR2 SYDVKM. The CDR3 here is CASSPPGTLQETQYF. DNA of the CDR3: TGTGCCAGCAGTCCCCCCGGGACACTCCAAGAGACCCAGTACTTC.

This chain uses TRBV6-1 with TRBJ2-1, with D maybe TRBD2 (6 bases). Germline CDR1 and CDR2: MNHNS and SASEGT. Deletions cut 4 bases from V and 1 base from J, with 11 bases between. This CDR3 has 15 amino acids. The CDR3, as DNA: TGTGCCAGCAGTGTTGAGGGAGGATCCTACAATGAGCAGTTCTTC. This sequence encodes CASSVEGGSYNEQFF.

At least ten counts were recorded for this clonotype. V gene TRBV30 combines with J gene TRBJ1-5, with D uncertain. The CDR3 sequence is 13 residues long. CDR1 is GTSNPN and CDR2 is SVGIG in the germline V gene (reference sequence). V shed 2 bases and J shed 3 bases, with 8 bases lying between them. For the CDR3, the DNA is TGTGCCTGGAGTAAAGGACCCAATCAGCCCCAGCATTTT. Translated: CAWSKGPNQPQHF.

At least ten counts were recorded for this clonotype. V usage is TRBV7-2 and J usage is TRBJ1-1, with no clear D. The CDR3 extends over 14 amino acids. Per germline, CDR1 SGHTA and CDR2 FQGNSA. The ends were cut back, 0 bases at V and 7 bases at J, with 12 bases in the middle. The CDR3 DNA reads TGTGCCAGCAGCTTAGCCCCCGGGGATCTTGAAGCTTTCTTT. It encodes CASSLAPGDLEAFF.

For this clonotype: The junction differs from germline at one of its ends, possibly a read error. The rearrangement uses TRBV18 and TRBJ2-7, with D uncertain. The CDR3 totals 13 residues. Germline V gene data show CDR1 as KGHSH and CDR2 as LQKENI. CDR3 coding DNA: TGTGCCAGCTCACCACCGTCCTCCGACGAGCAGTACTTC. Translation gives CASSPPSSDEQYF. The full variable domain, with the rest looked up from reference TRBV18 and TRBJ2-7, is NAGVMQNPRHLVRRRGQEARLRCSPMKGHSHVYWYRQLPEEGLKFMVYLQKENIIDESGMPKERFSAEFPKEGPSILRIQQVVRGDSAAYFCASSPPSSDEQYFGPGTRLTVT.

At least ten counts were recorded for this clonotype. V is TRBV12-3 or TRBV12-4 and J is TRBJ1-6; D is uncertain. Trimming cost V 2 bases and J 8 bases, with 7 bases left between them. This CDR3 has 13 amino acids. The CDR3 nucleotides read TGTGCCAGCAGTTTAAGGGAGGATTCACCCCTCCACTTT. Its protein is CASSLREDSPLHF.

This clonotype was seen repeatedly, ten times or more. This chain connects TRBV28 to TRBJ2-5; no definite D call. This CDR3 contains 14 residues. Per germline, CDR1 MDHEN and CDR2 SYDVKM. Between the trimmed V and J ends, which lost 3 bases and 2 bases, there was a span of 10 bases. This CDR3 reads CASSFRRDQETQYF. The CDR3 coding sequence is TGTGCCAGCAGTTTCCGCCGCGATCAAGAGACCCAGTACTTC.

This clonotype was counted ten times or more. V gene TRBV15 combines with J gene TRBJ2-5, with 11 bases aligning to TRBD2. V lost 3 bases to trimming and J lost 3 bases; unmatched junction nucleotides: 3. Germline CDR1 and CDR2: LNHNV and YYDKDF (reference sequence). The CDR3 loop spans 15 amino acids. The CDR3 reads CATSSGTSGEETQYF. Written as DNA, the CDR3 is TGTGCCACCAGCAGCGGGACTAGCGGTGAAGAGACCCAGTACTTC.

This clonotype was detected many times. The rearrangement joins TRBV20-1 to TRBJ2-7, with 10 nucleotides matching TRBD1. Unmatched junction bases numbered 6, after V lost 6 bases and J lost 4 bases. Germline V lookup: CDR1 DFQATT, CDR2 SNEGSKA (reference sequence). The CDR3 extends over 13 amino acids. The CDR3 sequence: CSATDRGLYEQYF. In DNA form, the CDR3 reads TGCAGTGCGACAGACAGGGGGCTATACGAGCAGTACTTC.

The sample holds many counts of this clonotype. The rearrangement links TRBV6-1 to TRBJ2-2; a weak D match, TRBD1 (6 bases). The germline V gene has CDR1 MNHNS and CDR2 SASEGT. This CDR3 region has 15 residues. V was shortened by 4 bases and J by 6 bases, with 15 bases between the two germline ends. CDR3 in DNA: TGTGCCAGCAGTGCCGAGACAGGAGGCCCCGGGGAGCTGTTTTTT. This codes for CASSAETGGPGELFF.

The chain uses TRBV6-2 or TRBV6-3 and TRBJ2-7; D might be TRBD2 (6 bases). Per the germline V gene, CDR1 is MNHEY and CDR2 is SVGEGT. CDR3 size: 18 residues. Trimming cost V 0 bases and J 0 bases, with 18 bases left between them. This chain's CDR3 is CASSYSPSGTQVSYEQYF. CDR3 bases: TGTGCCAGCAGTTACTCACCCTCCGGGACTCAAGTCTCCTACGAGCAGTACTTC.

In its sample, this clonotype was seen many times. This chain connects TRBV7-9 to TRBJ2-1; D remains unclear. CDR1 SEHNR and CDR2 FQNEAQ come from the germline V gene (reference sequence). V shed 2 bases and J shed 10 bases, with 18 bases lying between them. The CDR3 runs 15 residues. The CDR3 reads CASSLISAASAEQFF. DNA of the CDR3: TGTGCCAGCAGCTTAATTTCGGCGGCCAGCGCAGAGCAGTTCTTC. The complete variable domain, with remaining parts taken from reference TRBV7-9 and TRBJ2-1, reads DTGVSQNPRHKITKRGQNVTFRCDPISEHNRLYWYRQTLGQGPEFLTYFQNEAQLEKSRLLSDRFSAERPKGSFSTLEIQRTEQGDSAMYLCASSLISAASAEQFFGPGTRLTVL.

The chain carries TRBV11-2 and TRBJ1-1, with a weak D call TRBD1 (6 bases). Germline values: CDR1 SGHAT, CDR2 FQNNGV. The CDR3 has 15 amino acids. The V end lost 0 bases, the J end lost 7 bases, and 15 bases lay between the germline ends. CDR3 sequence (DNA): TGTGCCAGCAGCTTAGATTTAACGGGGGGCCGTGAAGCTTTCTTT. Translating gives CASSLDLTGGREAFF.

This clonotype came up many times. The junction departs from germline at one end; a sequencing error may be responsible. This chain joins TRBV7-2 and TRBJ2-3; D gene unclear. The CDR3 has 14 residues. Per germline, CDR1 SGHTA and CDR2 FQGNSA. The CDR3 DNA reads as TGTGCCAGCAGCGCATTGGACCACACAGATCCGCAGTATTTT. It specifies CASSALDHTDPQYF.

This clonotype was seen at least ten times. The chain is built from TRBV2 and TRBJ2-2; TRBD1 aligns across 8 bases. V shed 7 bases and J 4 bases; nucleotides not matched to a gene: 8. The CDR3 covers 15 residues. Germline V lookup: CDR1 SNHLY, CDR2 FYNNEI. The CDR3 DNA follows: TGTGCCAGCAATATACAGGGGGTGGTCACCGGGGAGCTGTTTTTT. Protein product: CASNIQGVVTGELFF.

V usage is TRBV4-1 and J usage is TRBJ1-4; the D gene is possibly TRBD1 (5 bases). The CDR3 contains 14 residues. Between the trimmed V and J ends, which lost 4 bases and 6 bases, there was a span of 12 bases. CDR1 and CDR2 (germline): MGHRA, YSYEKL. CDR3 sequence reads: CASSPGPADEKLFF. CDR3 bases: TGCGCCAGCAGCCCGGGGCCTGCAGATGAAAAACTGTTTTTT.

This clonotype came up many times. V gene TRBV11-2 combines with J gene TRBJ2-4; a possible D gene is TRBD1 (6 bases). CDR3 length: 14 residues. Germline CDR1 and CDR2: SGHAT and FQNNGV. Trimming shortened V by 0 bases and J by 4 bases, and 7 bases separated the two germline ends. The CDR3 nucleotides are TGTGCCAGCAGCTTAGACAGGGGAAAAAACATTCAGTACTTC. The encoded protein is CASSLDRGKNIQYF.

Many counts were recorded for this clonotype. The V and J genes are TRBV30 and TRBJ2-7, with D unresolved. With 0 bases removed from V and 1 base from J, the gap between germline ends came to 10 bases. CDR3 length: 14 amino acids. CDR1 is GTSNPN and CDR2 is SVGIG in the germline V gene (reference sequence). CDR3 bases: TGTGCCTGGAGTGTTGGGTTCTCATCCTACGAGCAGTACTTC. Protein: CAWSVGFSSYEQYF.

The sample holds many counts of this clonotype. The rearrangement joins TRBV29-1 to TRBJ2-1, with TRBD2 matching 9 bases. The V gene's germline CDR1 is SQVTM and CDR2 ANQGSEA. The CDR3 runs 15 residues. V dropped 1 base and J dropped 5; count of bases not matched to a gene: 6. The CDR3 region is CSVEGLAGTHNEQFF. CDR3 DNA: TGCAGCGTTGAAGGCCTAGCGGGGACCCACAATGAGCAGTTCTTC.

This clonotype was found a few times. This sequence joins TRBV7-8 and TRBJ1-2, with 7 nucleotides matching TRBD1. V lost 1 base, J lost 5 bases, and 7 bases stayed unmatched. Germline-derived CDR1 and CDR2 are SGHVS and FQNEAQ. The CDR3 is made up of 15 amino acids. The CDR3 loop is CASSLEFGQDYGYTF. The CDR3 coding sequence is TGTGCCAGCAGCTTAGAGTTTGGACAGGATTATGGCTACACCTTC. The full variable domain, rest sourced from reference TRBV7-8 and TRBJ1-2, is GAGVSQSPRYKVAKRGQDVALRCDPISGHVSLFWYQQALGQGPEFLTYFQNEAQLDKSGLPSDRFFAERPEGSVSTLKIQRTQQEDSAVYLCASSLEFGQDYGYTFGSGTRLTVV.

This clonotype was found many times. The chain has TRBV6-1 and TRBJ2-7; D possibly corresponds to TRBD1 (6 bases). Germline CDR1 MNHNS, CDR2 SASEGT. V lost 5 bases to trimming and J lost 5 bases, with 16 bases between them. The CDR3 spans 14 residues. This chain's CDR3 is CASSSAGTPDEQYF. CDR3 nucleotides: TGTGCCAGCAGTTCCGCCGGGACACCGGACGAGCAGTACTTC.

A few counts support this clonotype. This chain joins TRBV5-5 and TRBJ1-2; TRBD1 is a possible D gene (6 bases). V gave up 2 bases and J gave up 6 bases, with 11 bases separating them. CDR3 length equals 13 residues. The germline V gene encodes CDR1 SGHKS and CDR2 YYEKEE (reference sequence). The CDR3 reads CASSFRDIDGYTF. In DNA, the CDR3 is TGTGCCAGCAGCTTCCGGGACATTGATGGCTACACCTTC. The full variable domain, in which reference TRBV5-5 and TRBJ1-2 provide the parts outside the CDR3, is DAGVTQSPTHLIKTRGQQVTLRCSPISGHKSVSWYQQVLGQGPQFIFQYYEKEERGRGNFPDRFSARQFPNYSSELNVNALLLGDSALYLCASSFRDIDGYTFGSGTRLTVV.

This chain links TRBV7-8 with TRBJ1-1; D remains unclear. Looked up from germline, CDR1 is SGHVS and CDR2 is FQNEAQ. The CDR3 totals 13 residues. V lost 1 base and J 4 bases, leaving 7 bases between the germline ends. CDR3 nucleotides: TGTGCCAGCAGCTTAGAATTGTCCACTGAAGCTTTCTTT. Its translation: CASSLELSTEAFF.